This entry lists 8 T cell receptor beta chains sequenced from one sample in a study of T cells in Graves' hyperthyroidism and ophthalmopathy. TCR beta CDR3 regions were amplified from RNA transcripts. A first-round RT-PCR of the TCR CDR3 used the HTBI primer set. TCRdb re-derived calls from the multiplex PCR reads in MiXCR, one entry per CDR3 protein. Here the sample spans around 580,000 distinct CDR3 sequences, under 60% being singletons. The specimen sequenced was peripheral blood or thyroid tissue (not recorded which). Every receptor here comes from a woman in her late teens or twenties with Graves' hyperthyroidism.

Points on this clonotype: A much bigger clone sits one base away, suggesting this may be a read error. This chain's CDR3 is CASSQKTNIGYTF. The DNA of the CDR3 is TGTGCCAGCAGCCAGAAGACCAACATTGGCTACACCTTC. This sequence joins TRBV7-6 and TRBJ1-2; D remains ambiguous. V gave up 5 bases and J gave up 7 bases, with 14 bases separating them. This CDR3 is 13 amino acids long. In germline, CDR1 is SGHVS, CDR2 FNYEAQ.

Ten or more counts support this clonotype. The CDR3 protein is CASSEYTEGRRDQPQHF. The CDR3 bases are TGCGCCAGCAGCGAATACACCGAGGGACGGAGGGATCAGCCCCAGCATTTT. The chain carries TRBV4-1 and TRBJ1-5, with a tentative D call TRBD1 (5 bases). Looked up from germline, CDR1 is MGHRA and CDR2 is YSYEKL. Trimming left V 5 bases short and J 5 bases short, with 22 bases between. The CDR3 has 17 residues.

This clonotype was detected ten times or more. The chain recombines TRBV18 with TRBJ1-2; D not certain. Germline CDR1 is KGHSH and CDR2 is LQKENI. The CDR3 consists of 15 residues. V dropped 5 bases and J dropped 3 bases, with 16 bases sitting between them. This CDR3 reads CASSESTASDYGYTF. The DNA of the CDR3 is TGTGCCAGCTCAGAATCAACAGCCTCCGACTATGGCTACACCTTC.

This clonotype was observed at least ten times. The chain links TRBV7-9 to TRBJ1-1; tentative D call: TRBD1 (6 bases). This CDR3 spans 14 amino acids. Germline lookup yields CDR1 SEHNR and CDR2 FQNEAQ (reference sequence). The V end lost 5 bases, the J end lost 1 base, and 11 bases lay between the germline ends. The CDR3 DNA sequence: TGTGCCAGCAGCCCCGGACAGTGGAACACTGAAGCTTTCTTT. It translates to CASSPGQWNTEAFF.

This chain connects TRBV7-9 to TRBJ1-1, with D possibly TRBD1 on 6 matching bases. V dropped 11 bases and J dropped 1 base, with 17 bases sitting between them. This CDR3 comprises 14 residues. Germline V lookup: CDR1 SEHNR, CDR2 FQNEAQ (reference sequence). The DNA for the CDR3 is TGTGCCTGCAATCCGGGGGCAGGGAACACTGAAGCTTTCTTT. Amino acid sequence: CACNPGAGNTEAFF.

This clonotype was detected many times. The V gene is TRBV5-1, the J gene TRBJ2-7; 8 bases line up with TRBD1. V shed 4 bases, J shed 9 bases, and the junction held 3 bases outside the gene matches. CDR3 length equals 11 residues. Germline V gene sequence: CDR1 SGHRS, CDR2 YFSETQ. CDR3 DNA sequence: TGCGCCAGCAGCGGACAGGGTACGCAGTACTTC. It codes for CASSGQGTQYF.

Remarks on this clonotype: This may arise from a read error, as a much more abundant clone is one base away. The chain carries TRBV20-1 and TRBJ2-7; 9 bases match TRBD1. There are 14 residues in the CDR3. Per the germline V gene, CDR1 is DFQATT and CDR2 is SNEGSKA (reference sequence). The CDR3 sequence: CSAREDRGDYEQCF. CDR3 in DNA: TGCAGTGCTAGAGAAGACAGGGGGGACTACGAGCAGTGCTTC.

V is TRBV4-3 and J is TRBJ2-3; 7 bases align to TRBD1. Losses at the gene ends were 3 bases for V and 4 bases for J; bases not matched to a gene: 7. The CDR3 spans 15 residues. Germline CDR1 reads LGHNA; CDR2 reads YSLEER. DNA of the CDR3: TGCGCCAGCAGCCAGCAACGACAGGGATCAGATACGCAGTATTTT. Translated, it gives CASSQQRQGSDTQYF.